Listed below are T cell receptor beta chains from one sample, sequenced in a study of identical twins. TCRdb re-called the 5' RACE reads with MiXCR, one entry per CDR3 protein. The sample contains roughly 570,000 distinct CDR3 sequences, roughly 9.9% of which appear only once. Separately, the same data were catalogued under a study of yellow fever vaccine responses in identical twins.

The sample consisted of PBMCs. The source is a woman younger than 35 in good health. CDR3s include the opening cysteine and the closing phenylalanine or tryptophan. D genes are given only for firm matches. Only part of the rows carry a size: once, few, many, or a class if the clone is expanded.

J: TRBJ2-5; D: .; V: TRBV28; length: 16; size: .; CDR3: CASRSSTGGNQETQYF; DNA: TGTGCCAGCAGATCCTCGACTGGGGGGAACCAAGAGACCCAGTACTTC
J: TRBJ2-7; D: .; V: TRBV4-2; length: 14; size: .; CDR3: CASSSTRGSYEQYF; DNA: TGTGCCAGCAGCTCGACCAGGGGCTCCTACGAGCAGTACTTC
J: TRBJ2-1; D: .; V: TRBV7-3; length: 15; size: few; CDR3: CASSLNWGSYNEQFF; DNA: TGTGCCAGCAGCTTAAACTGGGGCTCCTACAATGAGCAGTTCTTC
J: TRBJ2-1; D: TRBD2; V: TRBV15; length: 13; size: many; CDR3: CATSGERGPSQFF; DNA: TGTGCCACCAGCGGGGAGCGGGGCCCTTCACAGTTCTTC
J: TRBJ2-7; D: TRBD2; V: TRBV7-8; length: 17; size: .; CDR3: CASSASSGSLGLYEQYF; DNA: TGTGCCAGCAGCGCCTCTAGCGGGAGTCTTGGACTCTACGAGCAGTACTTC
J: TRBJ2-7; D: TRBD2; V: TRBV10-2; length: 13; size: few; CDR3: CASTFAGGYEQYF; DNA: TGCGCCAGCACGTTCGCGGGAGGGTACGAGCAGTACTTC
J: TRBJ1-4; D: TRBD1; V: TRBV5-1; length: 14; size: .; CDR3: CARKNRGLNEKLFF; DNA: TGCGCCAGGAAAAACAGGGGACTTAATGAAAAACTGTTTTTT
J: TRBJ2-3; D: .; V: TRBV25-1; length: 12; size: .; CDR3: CASSESGDTQYF; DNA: TGTGCCAGCAGTGAGAGCGGAGATACGCAGTATTTT
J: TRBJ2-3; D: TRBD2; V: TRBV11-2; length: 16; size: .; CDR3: CASSLRRLAATDTQYF; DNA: TGTGCCAGCAGCTTGAGGAGGCTAGCGGCGACAGATACGCAGTATTTT
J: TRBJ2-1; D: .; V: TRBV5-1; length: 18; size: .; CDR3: CASGSKFLPSLSYNEQFF; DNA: TGCGCCAGCGGCTCCAAGTTCCTACCAAGTCTATCATACAATGAGCAGTTCTTC
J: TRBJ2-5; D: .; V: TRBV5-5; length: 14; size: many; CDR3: CASSLAGTRETQYF; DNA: TGTGCCAGCAGCTTGGCAGGAACCCGGGAGACCCAGTACTTC
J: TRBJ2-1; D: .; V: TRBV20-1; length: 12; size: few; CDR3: CSAGLRNNEQFF; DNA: TGCAGTGCAGGACTGAGAAACAATGAGCAGTTCTTC
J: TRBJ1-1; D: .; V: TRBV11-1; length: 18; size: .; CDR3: CASSLPPERAPSITEAFF; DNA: TGTGCCAGCAGCCTACCCCCCGAGAGGGCCCCTTCGATCACTGAAGCTTTCTTT
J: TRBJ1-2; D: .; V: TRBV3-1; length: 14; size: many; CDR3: CASSRGQGLYGYTF; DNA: TGTGCCAGCAGCCGGGGGCAGGGACTCTATGGCTACACCTTC
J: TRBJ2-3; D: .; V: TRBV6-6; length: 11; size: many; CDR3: CASSGVDTQYF; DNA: TGTGCCAGCAGTGGGGTGGATACGCAGTATTTT
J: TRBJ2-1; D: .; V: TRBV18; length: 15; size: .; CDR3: CASSPGSFRGNEQFF; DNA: TGTGCCAGCTCACCCGGGAGTTTTCGGGGGAATGAGCAGTTCTTC
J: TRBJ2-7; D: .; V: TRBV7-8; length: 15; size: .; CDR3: CASSLVIGPSGEQYF; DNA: TGTGCCAGCAGCTTAGTTATAGGACCCTCGGGCGAGCAGTACTTC
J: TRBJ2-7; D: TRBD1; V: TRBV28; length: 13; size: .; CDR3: CASTGQGRYEQYF; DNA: TGTGCCAGCACTGGACAGGGTAGGTACGAGCAGTACTTC
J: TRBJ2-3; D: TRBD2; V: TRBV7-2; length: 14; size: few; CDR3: CASSPGTSGDTQYF; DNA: TGTGCCAGCAGCCCGGGGACTAGCGGGGATACGCAGTATTTT
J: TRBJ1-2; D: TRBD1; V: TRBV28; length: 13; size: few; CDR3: CASGQGANYGYTF; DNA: TGTGCCAGTGGACAGGGAGCTAACTATGGCTACACCTTC
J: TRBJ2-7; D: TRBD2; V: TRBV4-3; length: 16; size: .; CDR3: CASSPLAGVPIYEQYF; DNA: TGCGCCAGCAGCCCCCTAGCGGGAGTCCCCATCTACGAGCAGTACTTC
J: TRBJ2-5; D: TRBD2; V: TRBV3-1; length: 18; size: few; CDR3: CASSLLPGTSGARETQYF; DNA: TGTGCCAGCAGCCTATTACCCGGGACTAGCGGGGCCCGGGAGACCCAGTACTTC
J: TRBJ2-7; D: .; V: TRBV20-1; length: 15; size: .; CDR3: CSARDPSASSYEQYF; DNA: TGCAGTGCTAGAGATCCCTCCGCGAGCTCCTACGAGCAGTACTTC
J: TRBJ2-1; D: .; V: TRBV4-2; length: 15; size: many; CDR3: CASSQEAGVGNEQFF; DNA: TGTGCCAGCAGCCAAGAAGCAGGGGTGGGAAATGAGCAGTTCTTC
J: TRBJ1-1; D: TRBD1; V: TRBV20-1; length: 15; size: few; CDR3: CSAKKGQGGLSEAFF; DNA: TGCAGTGCTAAAAAGGGACAGGGGGGTCTTTCTGAAGCTTTCTTT
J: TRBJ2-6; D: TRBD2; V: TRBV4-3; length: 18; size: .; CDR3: CASSQGDLAGAGANVLTF; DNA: TGCGCCAGCAGCCAAGGAGATCTAGCGGGAGCCGGGGCCAACGTCCTGACTTTC
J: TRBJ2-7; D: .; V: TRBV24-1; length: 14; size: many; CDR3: CATSDKGLGYEQYF; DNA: TGTGCCACCAGTGATAAGGGGCTAGGCTACGAGCAGTACTTC